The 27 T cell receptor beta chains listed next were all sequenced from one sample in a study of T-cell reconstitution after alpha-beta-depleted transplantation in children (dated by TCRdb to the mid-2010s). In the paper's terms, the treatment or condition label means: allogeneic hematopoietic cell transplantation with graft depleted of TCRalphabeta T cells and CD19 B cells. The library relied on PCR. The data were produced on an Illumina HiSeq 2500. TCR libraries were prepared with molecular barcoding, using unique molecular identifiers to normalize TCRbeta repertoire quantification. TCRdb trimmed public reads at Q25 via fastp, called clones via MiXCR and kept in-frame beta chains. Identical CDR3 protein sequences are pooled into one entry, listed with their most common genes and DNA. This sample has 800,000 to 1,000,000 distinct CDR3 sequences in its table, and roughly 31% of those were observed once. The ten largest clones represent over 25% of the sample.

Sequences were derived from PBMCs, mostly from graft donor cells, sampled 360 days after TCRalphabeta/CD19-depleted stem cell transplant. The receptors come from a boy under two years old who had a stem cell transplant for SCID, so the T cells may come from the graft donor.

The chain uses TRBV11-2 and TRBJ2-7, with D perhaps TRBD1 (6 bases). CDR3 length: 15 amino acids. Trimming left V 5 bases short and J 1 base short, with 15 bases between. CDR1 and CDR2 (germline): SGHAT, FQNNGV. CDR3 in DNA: TGTGCCAGCAGCCCCGATAGCAGGGGTTCCTACGAGCAGTACTTC. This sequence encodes CASSPDSRGSYEQYF.

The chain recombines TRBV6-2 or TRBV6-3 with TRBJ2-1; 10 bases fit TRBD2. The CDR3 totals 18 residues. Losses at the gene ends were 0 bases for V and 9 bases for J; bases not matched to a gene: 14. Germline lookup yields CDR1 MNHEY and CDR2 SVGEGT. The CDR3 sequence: CASSYSPDLAGVLSEQFF. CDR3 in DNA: TGTGCCAGCAGTTACTCTCCCGATCTAGCGGGGGTCCTTAGTGAGCAGTTCTTC.

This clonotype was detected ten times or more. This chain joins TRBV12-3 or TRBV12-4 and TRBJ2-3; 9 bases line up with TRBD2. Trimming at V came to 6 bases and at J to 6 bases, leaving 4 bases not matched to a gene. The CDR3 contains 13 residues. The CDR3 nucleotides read TGTGCCAGCAGCCCTAGCGGGGCGGATACGCAGTATTTT. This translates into CASSPSGADTQYF.

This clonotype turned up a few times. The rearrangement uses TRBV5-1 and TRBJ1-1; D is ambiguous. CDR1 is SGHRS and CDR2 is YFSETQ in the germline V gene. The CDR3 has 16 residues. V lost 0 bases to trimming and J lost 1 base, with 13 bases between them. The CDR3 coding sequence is TGCGCCAGCAGCTTGGCCTCGGGGTGGGAGAACACTGAAGCTTTCTTT. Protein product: CASSLASGWENTEAFF.

CDR3 nucleotides: TGCGCCAGCAGCCAAGATTCGTCTCTGAGGGATACGCAGTATTTT. The encoded protein is CASSQDSSLRDTQYF. The rearrangement links TRBV4-1 to TRBJ2-3, with D unclear. CDR1 MGHRA and CDR2 YSYEKL come from the germline V gene. CDR3 length: 15 residues. Trimming stripped 0 bases from V and 6 bases from J, with 13 bases between.

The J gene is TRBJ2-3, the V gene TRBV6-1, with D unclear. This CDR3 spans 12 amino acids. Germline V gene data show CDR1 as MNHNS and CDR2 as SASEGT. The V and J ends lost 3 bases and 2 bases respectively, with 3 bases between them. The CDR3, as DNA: TGTGCCAGCAGTGAGAACACAGATACGCAGTATTTT. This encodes CASSENTDTQYF.

CDR3 loop: CASSSLGGGGSSYNEQFF. CDR3 nucleotides: TGCGCCAGCAGCAGTCTTGGGGGCGGGGGGTCAAGCTACAATGAGCAGTTCTTC. The chain joins TRBV4-1 to TRBJ2-1, with 8 nucleotides matching TRBD2. The CDR3 spans 18 residues. With 5 bases clipped from V and 3 bases from J, the junction kept 15 bases outside the gene matches. Germline V gives CDR1 MGHRA, CDR2 YSYEKL.

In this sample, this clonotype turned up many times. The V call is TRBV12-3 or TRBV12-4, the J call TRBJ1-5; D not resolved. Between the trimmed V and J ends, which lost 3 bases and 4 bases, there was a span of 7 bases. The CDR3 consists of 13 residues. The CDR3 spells CASSFSGNQPQHF. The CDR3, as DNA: TGTGCCAGCAGTTTTTCGGGGAATCAGCCCCAGCATTTT.

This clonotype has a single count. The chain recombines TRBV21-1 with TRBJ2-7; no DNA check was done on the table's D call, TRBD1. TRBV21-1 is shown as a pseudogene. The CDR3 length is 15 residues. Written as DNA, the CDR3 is TGTGCCAGCAGCACAGGGGGCCTTAGCTCCTACGAGCAGTACTTC. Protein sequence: CASSTGGLSSYEQYF.

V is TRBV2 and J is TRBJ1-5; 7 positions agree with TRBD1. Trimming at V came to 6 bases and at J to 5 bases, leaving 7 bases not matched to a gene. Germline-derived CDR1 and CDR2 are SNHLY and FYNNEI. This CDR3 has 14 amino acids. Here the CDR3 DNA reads TGTGCCAGCAGAGCGACAGGGCCGGATCAGCCCCAGCATTTT. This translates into CASRATGPDQPQHF.

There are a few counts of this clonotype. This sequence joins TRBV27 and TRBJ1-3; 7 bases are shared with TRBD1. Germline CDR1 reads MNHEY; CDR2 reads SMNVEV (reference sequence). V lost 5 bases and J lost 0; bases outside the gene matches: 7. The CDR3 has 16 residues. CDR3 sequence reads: CASSPQGGRSGNTIYF. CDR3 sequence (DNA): TGTGCCAGCAGTCCGCAGGGGGGGCGCTCTGGAAACACCATATATTTT.

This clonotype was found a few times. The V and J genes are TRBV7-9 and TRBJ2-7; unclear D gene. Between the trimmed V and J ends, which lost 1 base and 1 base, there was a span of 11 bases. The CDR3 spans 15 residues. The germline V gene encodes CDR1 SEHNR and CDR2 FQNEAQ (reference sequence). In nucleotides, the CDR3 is TGTGCCAGCAGCTTAGTCGGAGTCCCTTCCTACGAGCAGTACTTC. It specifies CASSLVGVPSYEQYF. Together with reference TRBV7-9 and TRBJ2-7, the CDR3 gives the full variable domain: DTGVSQNPRHKITKRGQNVTFRCDPISEHNRLYWYRQTLGQGPEFLTYFQNEAQLEKSRLLSDRFSAERPKGSFSTLEIQRTEQGDSAMYLCASSLVGVPSYEQYFGPGTRLTVT.

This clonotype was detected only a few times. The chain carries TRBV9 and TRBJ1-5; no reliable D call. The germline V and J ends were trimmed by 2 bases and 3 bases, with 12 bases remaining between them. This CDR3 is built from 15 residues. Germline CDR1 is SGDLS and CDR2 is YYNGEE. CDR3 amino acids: CASSVGPLNNQPQHF. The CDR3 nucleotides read TGTGCCAGCAGCGTCGGCCCTCTCAACAATCAGCCCCAGCATTTT.

CDR3 sequence reads: CSARPPRGGYNEQFF. Here the CDR3 DNA reads TGCAGTGCTAGGCCCCCGCGCGGGGGGTACAATGAGCAGTTCTTC. The chain is built from TRBV20-1 and TRBJ2-1; 8 nucleotides match TRBD2. From germline, CDR1 is DFQATT and CDR2 SNEGSKA (reference sequence). This CDR3 is built from 15 residues. J lost 4 bases, V lost 3 bases, and 8 bases had no gene match.

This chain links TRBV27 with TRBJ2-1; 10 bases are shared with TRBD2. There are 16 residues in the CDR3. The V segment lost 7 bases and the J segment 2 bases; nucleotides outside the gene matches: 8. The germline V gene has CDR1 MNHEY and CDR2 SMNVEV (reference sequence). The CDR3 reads CASTTRTSGPYNEQFF. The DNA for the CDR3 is TGTGCCAGCACCACGCGGACTAGCGGCCCCTACAATGAGCAGTTCTTC.

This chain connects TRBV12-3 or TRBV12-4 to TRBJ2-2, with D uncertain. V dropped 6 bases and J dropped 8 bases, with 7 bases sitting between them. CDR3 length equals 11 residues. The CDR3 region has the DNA TGTGCCAGCAGACATAAGGGGGAGCTGTTTTTT. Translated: CASRHKGELFF.

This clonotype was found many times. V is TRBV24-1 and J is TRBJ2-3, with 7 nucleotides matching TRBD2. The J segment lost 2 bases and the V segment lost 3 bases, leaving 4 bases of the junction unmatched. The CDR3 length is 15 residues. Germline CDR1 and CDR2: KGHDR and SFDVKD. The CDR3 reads CATSDPAGTTDTQYF. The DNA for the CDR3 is TGTGCCACCAGTGATCCAGCGGGAACCACAGATACGCAGTATTTT.

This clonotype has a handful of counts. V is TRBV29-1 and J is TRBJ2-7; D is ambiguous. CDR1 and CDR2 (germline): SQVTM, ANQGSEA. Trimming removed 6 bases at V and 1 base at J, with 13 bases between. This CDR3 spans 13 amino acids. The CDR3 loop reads CSVERPYSYEQYF. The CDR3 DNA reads TGCAGCGTCGAAAGACCCTATTCCTACGAGCAGTACTTC.

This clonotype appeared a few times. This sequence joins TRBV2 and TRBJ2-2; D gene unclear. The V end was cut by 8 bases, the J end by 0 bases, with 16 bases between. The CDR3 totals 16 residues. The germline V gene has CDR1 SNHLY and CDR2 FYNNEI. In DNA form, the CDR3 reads TGTGCCAGCCGGACCGGAACCTTCGCGAACACCGGGGAGCTGTTTTTT. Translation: CASRTGTFANTGELFF. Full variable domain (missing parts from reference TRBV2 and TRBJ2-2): EPEVTQTPSHQVTQMGQEVILRCVPISNHLYFYWYRQILGQKVEFLVSFYNNEISEKSEIFDDQFSVERPDGSNFTLKIRSTKLEDSAMYFCASRTGTFANTGELFFGEGSRLTVL.

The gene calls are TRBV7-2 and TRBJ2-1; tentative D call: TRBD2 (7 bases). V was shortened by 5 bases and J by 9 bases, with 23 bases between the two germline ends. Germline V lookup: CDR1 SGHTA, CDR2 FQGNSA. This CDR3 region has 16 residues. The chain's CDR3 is CASSAAWGGLQVEQFF. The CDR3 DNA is TGTGCCAGCAGCGCAGCATGGGGGGGCCTACAGGTTGAGCAGTTCTTC.

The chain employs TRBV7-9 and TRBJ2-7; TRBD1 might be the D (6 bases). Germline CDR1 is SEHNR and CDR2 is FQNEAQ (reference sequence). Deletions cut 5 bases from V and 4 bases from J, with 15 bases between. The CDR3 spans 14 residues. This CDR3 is CASSLNRVGYEQYF. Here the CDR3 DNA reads TGTGCCAGCAGCCTAAACAGGGTAGGGTACGAGCAGTACTTC.

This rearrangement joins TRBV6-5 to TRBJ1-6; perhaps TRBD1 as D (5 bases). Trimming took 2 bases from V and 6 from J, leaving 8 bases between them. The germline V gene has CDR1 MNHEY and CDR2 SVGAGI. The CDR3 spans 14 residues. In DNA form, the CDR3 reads TGTGCCAGCAGTTACCGGGGGGGTAATTCACCCCTCCACTTT. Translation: CASSYRGGNSPLHF.

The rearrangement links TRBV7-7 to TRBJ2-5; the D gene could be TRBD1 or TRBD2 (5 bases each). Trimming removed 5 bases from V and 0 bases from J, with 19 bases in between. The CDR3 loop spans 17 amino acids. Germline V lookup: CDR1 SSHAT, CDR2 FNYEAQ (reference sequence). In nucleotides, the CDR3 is TGTGCCAGCAGCGCCCTAGCTGGTGGGGCCTACCAAGAGACCCAGTACTTC. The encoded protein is CASSALAGGAYQETQYF.

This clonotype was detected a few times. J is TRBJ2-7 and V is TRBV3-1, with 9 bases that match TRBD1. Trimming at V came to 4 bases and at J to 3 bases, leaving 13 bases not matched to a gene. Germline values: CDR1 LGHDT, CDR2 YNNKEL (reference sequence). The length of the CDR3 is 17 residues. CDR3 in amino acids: CASSPRGKTGGFYEQYF. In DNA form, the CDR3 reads TGTGCCAGCAGCCCGAGGGGGAAGACAGGGGGATTCTACGAGCAGTACTTC.

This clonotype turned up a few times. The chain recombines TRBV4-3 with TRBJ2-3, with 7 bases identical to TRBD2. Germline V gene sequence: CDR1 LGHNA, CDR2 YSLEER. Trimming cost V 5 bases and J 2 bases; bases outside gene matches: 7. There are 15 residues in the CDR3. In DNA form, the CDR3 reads TGCGCCAGCAGCGTACAAGCGGGGCACACAGATACGCAGTATTTT. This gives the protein CASSVQAGHTDTQYF.

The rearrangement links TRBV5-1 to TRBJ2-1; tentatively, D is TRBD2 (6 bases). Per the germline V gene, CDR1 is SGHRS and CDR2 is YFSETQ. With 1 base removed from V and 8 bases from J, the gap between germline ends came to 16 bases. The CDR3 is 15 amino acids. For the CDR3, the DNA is TGCGCCAGCAGCTTGACTAGCAACCCGAGCGATGAGCAGTTCTTC. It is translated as CASSLTSNPSDEQFF.

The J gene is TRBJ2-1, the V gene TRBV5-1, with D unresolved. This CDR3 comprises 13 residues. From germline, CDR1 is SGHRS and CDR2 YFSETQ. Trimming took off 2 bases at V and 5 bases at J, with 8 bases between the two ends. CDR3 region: CASSFPWDNEQFF. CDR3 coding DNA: TGCGCCAGCAGCTTCCCCTGGGACAATGAGCAGTTCTTC.